Presented here are 27 T cell receptor beta chains from one specimen sequenced in a study of blood T cell repertoires in COVID-19. TCRdb's copy holds only in-frame clones and misses some; the assay was immunoSEQ multiplex PCR. The sample has a few hundred thousand clones; 70% to 90% are singletons. The specimen sequenced was peripheral blood. The origin of the receptors is a woman aged 70 to 79 with active or convalescent COVID-19.

The CDR3 DNA is TGCGCCAGCAGCCACCATATTGTAAGGACTAGCGGCTCCTACGAGCAGTACTTC. Its translation is CASSHHIVRTSGSYEQYF. V is TRBV4-1 and J is TRBJ2-7; 10 bases fit TRBD2. There are 18 residues in the CDR3. CDR1 MGHRA and CDR2 YSYEKL come from the germline V gene. Unmatched junction bases numbered 11, after V lost 3 bases and J lost 0 bases.

The rearrangement links TRBV6-5 to TRBJ1-2, with 7 bases lining up with TRBD1. Germline CDR1 MNHEY, CDR2 SVGAGI. Trimming took 4 bases from V and 5 from J; bases not matched to a gene: 4. The CDR3 totals 13 residues. This CDR3 reads CASSLQGQYGYTF. The CDR3 nucleotides are TGTGCCAGCAGTTTACAGGGGCAATATGGCTACACCTTC.

A single count supports this clone. The V call is TRBV19, the J call TRBJ1-1; D unclear. CDR1 LNHDA and CDR2 SQIVND come from the germline V gene (reference sequence). V lost 5 bases to trimming and J lost 1 base, with 17 bases between them. This CDR3 is 16 amino acids long. CDR3 sequence reads: CASSVVSSGWNTEAFF. In DNA form, the CDR3 reads TGTGCCAGTAGTGTAGTGTCTTCGGGGTGGAACACTGAAGCTTTCTTT.

In this sample, this clone turned up once. The sample contains more than one DNA sequence encoding this CDR3. The chain recombines TRBV5-1 with TRBJ2-2; tentative D call: TRBD1 (5 bases). CDR1 and CDR2 from the germline V gene are SGHRS and YFSETQ. Trimming stripped 7 bases from V and 5 bases from J, with 6 bases between. There are 11 residues in the CDR3. CDR3 sequence (DNA): TGCGCCAGCCAGGGAACCGGGGAGCTGTTTTTT. It specifies CASQGTGELFF.

V is TRBV11-2 and J is TRBJ2-6; TRBD1 is a possible D gene (6 bases). This CDR3 has 19 amino acids. The V gene lost 3 bases and the J gene lost 1 base, with 19 bases spanning the gap. Germline V CDR1 and CDR2: SGHAT, FQNNGV. The CDR3: CASSFEGTGTNSGANVLTF. DNA for the CDR3: TGTGCCAGCAGCTTTGAGGGAACAGGGACAAATTCTGGGGCCAACGTCCTGACTTTC.

With respect to this clone: The sample carries other DNA sequences with the same CDR3. This chain connects TRBV3-1 (or the pseudogene TRBV3-2) to TRBJ1-6; no reliable D call. Trimming cost V 4 bases and J 1 base, with 8 bases left between them. Germline values: CDR1 LGHDT, CDR2 YNNKEL (reference sequence). This CDR3 has 15 amino acids. The CDR3 bases are TGTGCCAGCAGCCCCGGCGGGTCCTATAATTCACCCCTCCACTTT. It codes for CASSPGGSYNSPLHF.

Here the CDR3 DNA reads TGCGCCAGCAGCCAAGGGGGGGTGTCTAATGAAAAACTGTTTTTT. It yields the protein CASSQGGVSNEKLFF. This chain uses TRBV4-3 with TRBJ1-4, with a possible D match to TRBD1 (5 bases). The germline CDR1 and CDR2 sequences are LGHNA and YSLEER. V shed 1 base and J shed 3 bases, with 9 bases lying between them. The CDR3 is 15 residues long.

The chain combines TRBV4-3 with TRBJ1-2; no definite D call. The CDR3 consists of 15 residues. The V and J ends lost 1 base and 6 bases respectively, with 15 bases between them. Germline V CDR1 and CDR2: LGHNA, YSLEER. The CDR3 sequence is CASSQVFRDLDGYTF. Here the CDR3 DNA reads TGCGCCAGCAGCCAAGTCTTTCGAGACCTAGATGGCTACACCTTC.

The chain combines TRBV5-4 with TRBJ2-5, with 7 bases fitting TRBD2. CDR1 and CDR2 from the germline V gene are SGHNT and YYREEE (reference sequence). Germline trimming cut 0 bases from V and 1 base from J; bases unmatched to any gene: 6. CDR3 size: 16 residues. The CDR3 sequence is CASSLGSGGGQETQYF. CDR3 DNA: TGTGCCAGCAGCTTGGGGTCGGGCGGGGGCCAAGAGACCCAGTACTTC. The full variable domain, its missing parts supplied by reference TRBV5-4 and TRBJ2-5, is ETGVTQSPTHLIKTRGQQVTLRCSSQSGHNTVSWYQQALGQGPQFIFQYYREEENGRGNFPPRFSGLQFPNYSSELNVNALELDDSALYLCASSLGSGGGQETQYFGPGTRLLVL.

The CDR3 loop reads CASSPGQYGSDEQYF. Here the CDR3 DNA reads TGCGCCAGCAGTCCGGGACAGTATGGGTCTGACGAGCAGTACTTC. This sequence joins TRBV10-1 and TRBJ2-7, with 7 bases matching TRBD1. CDR3 size: 15 residues. V lost 5 bases to trimming and J lost 5 bases; unmatched junction nucleotides: 12. The germline V gene encodes CDR1 WNHNN and CDR2 SYGVQD (reference sequence).

This chain uses TRBV5-1 with TRBJ2-7; TRBD2 agrees at 12 bases. This CDR3 is 14 amino acids long. V gave up 3 bases and J gave up 4 bases; unmatched junction bases: 2. Germline V gene data show CDR1 as SGHRS and CDR2 as YFSETQ. This chain's CDR3 is CASSSLAGGYEQYF. The CDR3 nucleotides are TGCGCCAGCAGCTCACTAGCGGGGGGATACGAGCAGTACTTC.

The CDR3 coding sequence is TGTGCCAGTAAAGCGGACAGTGCCTCTGGAAACACCATATATTTT. Translated, it gives CASKADSASGNTIYF. This rearrangement joins TRBV19 to TRBJ1-3, with D perhaps matching TRBD1 (6 bases). CDR3 length: 15 amino acids. The germline V gene has CDR1 LNHDA and CDR2 SQIVND (reference sequence). Trimming left V 7 bases short and J 0 bases short, with 13 bases between.

This clone was picked up one time. The V gene is TRBV5-1, the J gene TRBJ2-1, with TRBD1 identical over 9 bases. CDR3 length equals 15 residues. CDR1 SGHRS and CDR2 YFSETQ come from the germline V gene. Unmatched junction bases numbered 8, after V lost 3 bases and J lost 7 bases. CDR3 nucleotide sequence: TGCGCCAGCAGCTCCGGACAGGGGTCTGGGAATGAGCAGTTCTTC. Translation gives CASSSGQGSGNEQFF. Full variable domain (remainder filled in from reference TRBV5-1 and TRBJ2-1): KAGVTQTPRYLIKTRGQQVTLSCSPISGHRSVSWYQQTPGQGLQFLFEYFSETQRNKGNFPGRFSGRQFSNSRSEMNVSTLELGDSALYLCASSSGQGSGNEQFFGPGTRLTVL.

The chain's CDR3 is CASSARAWEKLFF. The CDR3 coding sequence is TGCGCCAGCAGTGCCCGCGCCTGGGAAAAACTGTTTTTT. The chain uses TRBV10-1 and TRBJ1-4; D gene ambiguous. Germline loops: CDR1 WNHNN, CDR2 SYGVQD (reference sequence). Trimming took off 4 bases at V and 8 bases at J, with 11 bases between the two ends. CDR3 length: 13 amino acids.

The chain recombines TRBV5-8 with TRBJ2-1; D perhaps matches TRBD1 (6 bases). Per the germline V gene, CDR1 is SGHTS and CDR2 is YDEGEE. The CDR3 length is 17 residues. V lost 2 bases to trimming and J lost 5 bases, with 20 bases between them. CDR3 sequence reads: CASSLENRVRINNEQFF. The CDR3, as DNA: TGTGCCAGCAGCTTAGAAAACAGGGTACGGATTAACAATGAGCAGTTCTTC. The full variable domain, rest sourced from reference TRBV5-8 and TRBJ2-1, is EAGVTQSPTHLIKTRGQQATLRCSPISGHTSVYWYQQALGLGLQFLLWYDEGEERNRGNFPPRFSGRQFPNYSSELNVNALELEDSALYLCASSLENRVRINNEQFFGPGTRLTVL.

The gene calls are TRBV19 and TRBJ2-2; 10 bases are a match to TRBD1. Germline CDR1 LNHDA, CDR2 SQIVND (reference sequence). Losses at the gene ends were 3 bases for V and 5 bases for J; bases not matched to a gene: 3. This CDR3 is built from 15 residues. The DNA of the CDR3 is TGTGCCAGTAGTATGACAGGGGGCGGAACCGGGGAGCTGTTTTTT. Translation gives CASSMTGGGTGELFF. Using reference TRBV19 and TRBJ2-2 for the parts outside the CDR3, the full variable domain is DGGITQSPKYLFRKEGQNVTLSCEQNLNHDAMYWYRQDPGQGLRLIYYSQIVNDFQKGDIAEGYSVSREKKESFPLTVTSAQKNPTAFYLCASSMTGGGTGELFFGEGSRLTVL.

This chain joins TRBV19 and TRBJ1-4, with 10 bases fitting TRBD1. The CDR3 spans 13 residues. With 9 bases clipped from V and 7 bases from J, the junction kept 5 bases outside the gene matches. The germline V gene encodes CDR1 LNHDA and CDR2 SQIVND (reference sequence). This CDR3 reads CASSGTGAEKLFF. The CDR3 DNA follows: TGTGCCAGCTCCGGGACAGGGGCTGAAAAACTGTTTTTT.

CDR3 DNA: TGTGCCAGCAGTTTAGACAGGGGAGGCACTGAAGCTTTCTTT. It encodes CASSLDRGGTEAFF. The chain carries TRBV27 and TRBJ1-1; 8 nucleotides agree with TRBD1. The junction had 3 bases not matched to a gene; V was cut back by 2 bases and J by 4 bases. Germline CDR1 and CDR2: MNHEY and SMNVEV (reference sequence). The CDR3 totals 14 residues.

V usage is TRBV18 and J usage is TRBJ2-1; possible D gene TRBD1, 6 bases. V was cut by 4 bases and J by 2 bases, with 15 bases left in between. The CDR3 covers 16 residues. Germline V CDR1 and CDR2: KGHSH, LQKENI. Here the CDR3 DNA reads TGTGCCAGCTCACTACAGGGAAATGCGGCCTACAATGAGCAGTTCTTC. Translated: CASSLQGNAAYNEQFF. Together with reference TRBV18 and TRBJ2-1, the CDR3 gives the full variable domain: NAGVMQNPRHLVRRRGQEARLRCSPMKGHSHVYWYRQLPEEGLKFMVYLQKENIIDESGMPKERFSAEFPKEGPSILRIQQVVRGDSAAYFCASSLQGNAAYNEQFFGPGTRLTVL.

The CDR3 region is CSVVTGQVTEAFF. The CDR3 coding sequence is TGCAGCGTCGTGACAGGGCAGGTCACTGAAGCTTTCTTT. The chain carries TRBV29-1 and TRBJ1-1; TRBD1 matches at 7 bases. Germline V gives CDR1 SQVTM, CDR2 ANQGSEA. CDR3 length: 13 amino acids. The junction had 8 bases not matched to a gene; V was cut back by 6 bases and J by 4 bases.

V gene TRBV24-1 combines with J gene TRBJ1-4; TRBD1 agrees at 9 bases. CDR1 is KGHDR and CDR2 is SFDVKD in the germline V gene. The CDR3 loop spans 17 amino acids. V dropped 4 bases and J dropped 0; count of bases not matched to a gene: 5. CDR3 residues: CATSEPTGGPTNEKLFF. The CDR3 DNA reads TGTGCCACCAGTGAACCCACAGGGGGCCCAACTAATGAAAAACTGTTTTTT.

The gene calls are TRBV4-1 and TRBJ1-2; D uncertain. This CDR3 spans 14 amino acids. CDR1 MGHRA and CDR2 YSYEKL come from the germline V gene. The V gene lost 0 bases and the J gene lost 4 bases, with 9 bases spanning the gap. Here the CDR3 reads CASSQEQRGYGYTF. CDR3 in DNA: TGCGCCAGCAGCCAAGAACAGCGGGGCTATGGCTACACCTTC.

The rearrangement links TRBV29-1 to TRBJ1-1, with D maybe TRBD1 (6 bases). The V gene's germline CDR1 is SQVTM and CDR2 ANQGSEA. Trimming cost V 7 bases and J 7 bases, with 13 bases left between them. The CDR3 runs to 11 residues. The CDR3 loop is CSAQDSFEAFF. CDR3 sequence (DNA): TGCAGCGCTCAGGACAGTTTTGAAGCTTTCTTT. Variable domain in full (rest from reference TRBV29-1 and TRBJ1-1): SAVISQKPSRDICQRGTSLTIQCQVDSQVTMMFWYRQQPGQSLTLIATANQGSEATYESGFVIDKFPISRPNLTFSTLTVSNMSPEDSSIYLCSAQDSFEAFFGQGTRLTVV.

The rearrangement links TRBV6-6 to TRBJ1-1, with D possibly matching TRBD1 (5 bases). Trimming left V 3 bases short and J 5 bases short, with 13 bases between. The CDR3 spans 14 residues. Germline V gene data show CDR1 as MNHNY and CDR2 as SVGAGI (reference sequence). The CDR3 here is CASSYAQGGTEAFF. The DNA of the CDR3 is TGTGCCAGCAGTTATGCGCAGGGTGGAACTGAAGCTTTCTTT.

The chain couples TRBV7-3 to TRBJ2-3, with D tentatively TRBD2 (6 bases). Germline V gene sequence: CDR1 SGHTA, CDR2 FQGTGA. The CDR3 runs 13 residues. V was pared by 3 bases and J by 6 bases, with 10 bases between. The CDR3 reads CASSFPGGDTQYF. CDR3 nucleotides: TGTGCCAGCAGCTTCCCTGGGGGGGATACGCAGTATTTT.

V is TRBV24-1 and J is TRBJ1-2, with no clear D. This CDR3 is 12 amino acids long. CDR1 KGHDR and CDR2 SFDVKD come from the germline V gene. V was trimmed by 1 base and J by 6 bases, leaving 5 bases between them. CDR3 in amino acids: CATSDFRDGYTF. The CDR3, as DNA: TGTGCCACCAGTGATTTCCGGGATGGCTACACCTTC.

V and J are TRBV6-4 and TRBJ2-5; D is possibly TRBD1 (6 bases). CDR3 length: 15 residues. Trimming pared 3 bases from V and 5 bases from J, leaving 16 bases between. The V gene's germline CDR1 is MRHNA and CDR2 SNTAGT. The CDR3 protein is CASSEGTTPTETQYF. The CDR3 bases are TGTGCCAGCAGTGAGGGGACAACTCCTACGGAGACCCAGTACTTC.